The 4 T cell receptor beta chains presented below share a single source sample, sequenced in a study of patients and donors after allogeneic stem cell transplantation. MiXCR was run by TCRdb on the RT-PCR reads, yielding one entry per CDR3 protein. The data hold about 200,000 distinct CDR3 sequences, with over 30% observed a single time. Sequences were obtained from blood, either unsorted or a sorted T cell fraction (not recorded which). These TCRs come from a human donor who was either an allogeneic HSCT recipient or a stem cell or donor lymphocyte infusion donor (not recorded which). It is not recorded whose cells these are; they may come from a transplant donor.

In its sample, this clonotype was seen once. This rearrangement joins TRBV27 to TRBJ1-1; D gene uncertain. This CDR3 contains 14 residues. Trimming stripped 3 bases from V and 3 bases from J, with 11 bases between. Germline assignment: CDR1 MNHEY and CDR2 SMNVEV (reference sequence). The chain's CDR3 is CASSFEGTHTEAFF. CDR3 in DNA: TGTGCCAGCAGTTTCGAGGGCACACACACTGAAGCTTTCTTT.

CDR3 region: CASSLMDSQETQYF. In nucleotides, the CDR3 is TGTGCCAGCAGCCTTATGGACTCTCAAGAGACCCAGTACTTC. This chain uses TRBV12-3 or TRBV12-4 with TRBJ2-5, with D possibly matching TRBD2 (5 bases). V dropped 6 bases and J dropped 2 bases, with 13 bases sitting between them. The CDR3 sequence is 14 residues long.

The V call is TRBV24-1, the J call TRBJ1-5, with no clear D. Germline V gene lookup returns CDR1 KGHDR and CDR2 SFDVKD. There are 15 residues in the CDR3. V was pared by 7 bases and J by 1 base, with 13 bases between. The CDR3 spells CATSPGPGSNQPQHF. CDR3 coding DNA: TGTGCCACCAGCCCGGGCCCCGGGAGCAATCAGCCCCAGCATTTT.

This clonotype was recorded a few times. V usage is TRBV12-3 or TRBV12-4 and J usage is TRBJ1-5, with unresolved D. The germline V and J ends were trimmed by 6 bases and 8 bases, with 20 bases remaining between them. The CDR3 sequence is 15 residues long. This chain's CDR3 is CASSMEGSPAEPQHF. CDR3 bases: TGTGCCAGCAGCATGGAGGGCAGCCCTGCTGAGCCCCAGCATTTT.